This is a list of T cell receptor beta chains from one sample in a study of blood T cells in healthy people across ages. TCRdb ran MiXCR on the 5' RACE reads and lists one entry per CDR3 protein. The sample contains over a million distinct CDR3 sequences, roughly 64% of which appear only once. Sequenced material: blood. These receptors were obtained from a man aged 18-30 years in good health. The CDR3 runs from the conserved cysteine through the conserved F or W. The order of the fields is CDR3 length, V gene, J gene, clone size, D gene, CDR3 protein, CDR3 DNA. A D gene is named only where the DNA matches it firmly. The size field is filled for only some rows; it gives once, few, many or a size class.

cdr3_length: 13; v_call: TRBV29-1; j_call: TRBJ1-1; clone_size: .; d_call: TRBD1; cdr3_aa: CSVETGTGTEAFF; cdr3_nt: TGCAGCGTCGAGACAGGGACGGGTACTGAAGCTTTCTTT
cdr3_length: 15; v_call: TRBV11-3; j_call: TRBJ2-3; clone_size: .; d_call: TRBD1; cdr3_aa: CASSSRQGTTDTQYF; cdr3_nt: TGTGCCAGCAGCTCCCGACAGGGTACCACAGATACGCAGTATTTT
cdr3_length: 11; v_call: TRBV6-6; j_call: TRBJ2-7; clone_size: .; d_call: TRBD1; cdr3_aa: CASSSGTAQYF; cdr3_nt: TGTGCCAGCAGTTCTGGGACAGCTCAGTACTTC
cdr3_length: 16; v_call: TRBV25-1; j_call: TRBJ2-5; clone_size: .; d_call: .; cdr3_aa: CASSEWKGGAQETQYF; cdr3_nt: TGTGCCAGCAGTGAATGGAAGGGCGGGGCGCAAGAGACCCAGTACTTC
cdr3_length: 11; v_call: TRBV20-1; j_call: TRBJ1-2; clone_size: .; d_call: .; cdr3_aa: CSASRGDGYTF; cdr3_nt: TGCAGTGCTAGCAGGGGAGATGGCTACACCTTC
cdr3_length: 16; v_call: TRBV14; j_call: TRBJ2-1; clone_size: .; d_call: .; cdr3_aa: CASSDTEITLYNEQFF; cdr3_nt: TGTGCCAGCAGCGATACGGAGATCACCCTCTACAATGAGCAGTTCTTC
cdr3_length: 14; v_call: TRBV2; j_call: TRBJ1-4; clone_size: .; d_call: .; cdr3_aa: CASSGRGLDEKLFF; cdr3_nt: TGTGCCAGCAGTGGTAGAGGGCTTGATGAAAAACTGTTTTTT
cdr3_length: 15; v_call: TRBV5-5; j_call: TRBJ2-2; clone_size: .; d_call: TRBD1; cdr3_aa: CASSFNRDRSGELFF; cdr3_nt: TGTGCCAGCAGCTTTAACCGGGACAGAAGCGGGGAGCTGTTTTTT
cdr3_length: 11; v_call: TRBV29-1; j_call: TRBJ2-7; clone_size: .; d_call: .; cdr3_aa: CSVDSNYEQYF; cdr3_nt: TGCAGCGTGGACTCCAACTACGAGCAGTACTTC
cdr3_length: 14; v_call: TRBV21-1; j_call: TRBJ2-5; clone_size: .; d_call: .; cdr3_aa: CASSMDRVKETQYF; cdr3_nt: TGTGCCAGCAGCATGGACAGGGTTAAAGAGACCCAGTACTTC
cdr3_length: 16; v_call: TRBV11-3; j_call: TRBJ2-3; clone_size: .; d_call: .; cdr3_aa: CASSLDSSRPTDTQYF; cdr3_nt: TGTGCCAGCAGCTTAGACAGTAGCCGCCCCACAGATACGCAGTATTTT
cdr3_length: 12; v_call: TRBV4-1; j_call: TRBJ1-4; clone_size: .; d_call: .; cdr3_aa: CASSQISGKLFF; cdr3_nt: TGCGCCAGCAGTCAAATTTCCGGAAAACTGTTTTTT
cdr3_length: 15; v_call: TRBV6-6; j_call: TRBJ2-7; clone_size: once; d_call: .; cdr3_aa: CASSYLPSSAYEQYF; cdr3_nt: TGTGCCAGCAGTTACTTGCCGAGTTCCGCCTACGAGCAGTACTTC
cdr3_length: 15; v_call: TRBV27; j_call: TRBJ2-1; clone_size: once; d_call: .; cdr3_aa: CASSLAWGAGNEQFF; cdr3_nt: TGTGCCAGCAGTTTAGCTTGGGGGGCCGGCAATGAGCAGTTCTTC
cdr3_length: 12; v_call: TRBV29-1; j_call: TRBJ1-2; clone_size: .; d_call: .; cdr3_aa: CSVDDRGLGYTF; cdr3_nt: TGCAGCGTTGATGATCGGGGGTTAGGCTACACCTTC
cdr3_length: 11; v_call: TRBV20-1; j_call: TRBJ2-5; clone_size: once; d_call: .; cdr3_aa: CSAQRAETQYF; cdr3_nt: TGCAGTGCTCAAAGGGCGGAGACCCAGTACTTC
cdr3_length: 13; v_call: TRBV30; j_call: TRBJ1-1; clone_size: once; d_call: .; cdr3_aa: CAWTTEMNTEAFF; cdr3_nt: TGTGCCTGGACGACCGAGATGAACACTGAAGCTTTCTTT
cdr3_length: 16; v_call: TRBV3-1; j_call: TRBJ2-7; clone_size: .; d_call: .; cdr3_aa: CASSHSFRDQTYEQYF; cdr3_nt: TGTGCCAGCAGCCATAGCTTCCGGGACCAGACCTACGAGCAGTACTTC
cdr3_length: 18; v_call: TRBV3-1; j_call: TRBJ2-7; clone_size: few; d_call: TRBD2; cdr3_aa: CASSQGSSGVRSSYEQYF; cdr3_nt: TGTGCCAGCAGCCAAGGTTCGAGCGGGGTTAGGAGCTCCTACGAGCAGTACTTC
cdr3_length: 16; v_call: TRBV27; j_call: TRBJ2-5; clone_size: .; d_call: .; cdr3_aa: CASGALGRKLQETQYF; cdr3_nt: TGTGCCAGCGGCGCTTTGGGACGGAAACTACAAGAGACCCAGTACTTC